The clone carrying this T cell receptor beta chain was seen only a few times. There are 16 residues in the CDR3. Looked up from germline, CDR1 is DFQATT and CDR2 is SNEGSKA (reference sequence). V lost 3 bases and J 2 bases, leaving 19 bases between the germline ends. This sample is drawn from a study of CD4 and CD8 cells across lung adenocarcinoma regions. MiXCR, run by TCRdb on the PCR reads, gives a single entry per CDR3 protein. The sample records 15,000 or so distinct CDR3 sequences, just under 45% being singletons. Samples came from patients with localized non-small cell lung adenocarcinoma. The chain uses TRBV20-1 and TRBJ2-5; D not resolved. This clonotype was obtained from a male donor with lung adenocarcinoma. The CD4 and CD8 labels of this study may be unreliable. Sample: CD4+ T cells from the center of a lung tumor. The CDR3 sequence: CSASSIFRAGQETQYF. CDR3 DNA sequence: TGCAGTGCTAGTTCCATTTTCCGGGCCGGACAAGAGACCCAGTACTTC.